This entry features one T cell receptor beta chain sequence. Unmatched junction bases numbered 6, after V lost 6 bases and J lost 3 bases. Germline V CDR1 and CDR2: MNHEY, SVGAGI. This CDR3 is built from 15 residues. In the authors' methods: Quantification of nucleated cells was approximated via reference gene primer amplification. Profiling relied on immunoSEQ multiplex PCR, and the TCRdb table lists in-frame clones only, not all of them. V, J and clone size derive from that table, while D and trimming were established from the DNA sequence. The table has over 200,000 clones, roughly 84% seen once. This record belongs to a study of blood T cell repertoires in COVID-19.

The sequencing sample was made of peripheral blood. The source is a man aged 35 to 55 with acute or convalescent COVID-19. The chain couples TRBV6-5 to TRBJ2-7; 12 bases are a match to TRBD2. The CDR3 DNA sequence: TGTGCCAGCAGGGCAGGACTAGCGGGACTCTACGAGCAGTACTTC. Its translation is CASRAGLAGLYEQYF.